Shown below are 16 T cell receptor beta chains from a single sample sequenced in a study of a mutant IDH1 vaccine in newly diagnosed glioma. The table came from immunoSEQ multiplex PCR; TCRdb's copy has only in-frame clones and leaves some out. The table includes around 49,000 clones, roughly 78% detected once. Regarding time point: week 5, during vaccination. Each vaccine dose was 300 ug of mutant IDH1 20-mer peptide, with topical imiquimod. These TCRs' antigens remain unknown. The specimen was PBMCs, collected from a glioma patient whose treatment included an IDH1 peptide vaccine. Receptor source: a man aged 50 to 60 with glioma.

The J gene is TRBJ2-7, the V gene TRBV7-9; TRBD1 might be the D (6 bases). The CDR3 is 14 residues long. V gave up 8 bases and J gave up 3 bases, with 17 bases separating them. The germline V gene has CDR1 SEHNR and CDR2 FQNEAQ (reference sequence). In DNA, the CDR3 is TGTGCCAGCCAAAACTCAGGACAGAACTACGAGCAGTACTTC. Translation: CASQNSGQNYEQYF.

The rearrangement uses TRBV5-5 and TRBJ1-2; D remains unclear. V lost 0 bases, J lost 6 bases, and 6 bases lay in between. Per germline, CDR1 SGHKS and CDR2 YYEKEE (reference sequence). The CDR3 totals 12 residues. CDR3 DNA sequence: TGTGCCAGCAGCTTGGACCTAAATGGCTACACCTTC. Its protein is CASSLDLNGYTF.

In this sample, this clone turned up a few times. The chain links TRBV19 to TRBJ2-3; 7 bases are shared with TRBD1. CDR1 is LNHDA, CDR2 SQIVND, per germline (reference sequence). V lost 6 bases and J lost 5; bases outside the gene matches: 11. This CDR3 has 15 amino acids. CDR3 protein: CASRRTQGVQDTQYF. The CDR3 region has the DNA TGTGCCAGTAGGCGTACCCAGGGGGTACAAGATACGCAGTATTTT.

V usage is TRBV5-6 and J usage is TRBJ1-3, with unresolved D. Per the germline V gene, CDR1 is SGHDT and CDR2 is YYEEEE. The CDR3 sequence is 16 residues long. Trimming shortened V by 1 base and J by 0 bases, and 11 bases separated the two germline ends. The CDR3, as DNA: TGTGCCAGCAGCTTGACAGCCCTATCCTCTGGAAACACCATATATTTT. This translates into CASSLTALSSGNTIYF.

The gene calls are TRBV5-8 and TRBJ1-5; D ambiguous. Trimming cost V 4 bases and J 2 bases, with 13 bases left between them. Looked up from germline, CDR1 is SGHTS and CDR2 is YDEGEE. This CDR3 region has 15 residues. The CDR3 DNA reads TGTGCCAGCAGCCGTGAACGAGCGCGCAATCAGCCCCAGCATTTT. It codes for CASSRERARNQPQHF. Using reference TRBV5-8 and TRBJ1-5 for the parts outside the CDR3, the full variable domain is EAGVTQSPTHLIKTRGQQATLRCSPISGHTSVYWYQQALGLGLQFLLWYDEGEERNRGNFPPRFSGRQFPNYSSELNVNALELEDSALYLCASSRERARNQPQHFGDGTRLSIL.

This clone has a handful of counts. The chain couples TRBV7-6 to TRBJ2-7, with 7 bases that match TRBD2. The CDR3 is 14 amino acids. V shed 6 bases and J 6 bases; nucleotides not matched to a gene: 11. CDR1 and CDR2 (germline): SGHVS, FNYEAQ. DNA of the CDR3: TGTGCCAGCAGTCCCAGCTACGGGGGGTCCGAGCAGTACTTC. It specifies CASSPSYGGSEQYF.

This clone showed up just once. The chain joins TRBV5-1 to TRBJ2-2; TRBD2 agrees at 15 bases. After removal of 2 bases from V and 0 bases from J, the junction contained 8 bases not matched to a gene. In germline, CDR1 is SGHRS, CDR2 YFSETQ. This CDR3 comprises 20 residues. The CDR3 nucleotides are TGCGCCAGCAGCTTCACTGGGGGACTAGCGGGAGGACCGAACACCGGGGAGCTGTTTTTT. It codes for CASSFTGGLAGGPNTGELFF.

J is TRBJ1-1 and V is TRBV7-3; D ambiguous. Trimming cost V 5 bases and J 4 bases, with 14 bases left between them. CDR3 length: 14 residues. Germline loops: CDR1 SGHTA, CDR2 FQGTGA. DNA of the CDR3: TGTGCCAGCAGCCCGACCATAACTGGCACTGAAGCTTTCTTT. Translating gives CASSPTITGTEAFF.

In this sample, this clone turned up once. The chain recombines TRBV6-5 with TRBJ1-1; D unclear. The length of the CDR3 is 13 residues. CDR1 is MNHEY, CDR2 SVGAGI, per germline. V shed 3 bases and J shed 1 base, with 6 bases lying between them. The CDR3 is CASSYPGNTEAFF. CDR3 DNA: TGTGCCAGCAGTTATCCAGGGAACACTGAAGCTTTCTTT.

The chain joins TRBV5-4 to TRBJ2-4; D is possibly TRBD1 (6 bases). V was pared by 5 bases and J by 8 bases, with 14 bases between. The germline V gene has CDR1 SGHNT and CDR2 YYREEE (reference sequence). The CDR3 runs to 13 residues. CDR3 sequence (DNA): TGTGCCAGCAGGCAAGACAGGACGGACATTCAGTACTTC. Protein: CASRQDRTDIQYF. Supplemented by reference TRBV5-4 and TRBJ2-4, the full variable domain reads ETGVTQSPTHLIKTRGQQVTLRCSSQSGHNTVSWYQQALGQGPQFIFQYYREEENGRGNFPPRFSGLQFPNYSSELNVNALELDDSALYLCASRQDRTDIQYFGAGTRLSVL.

V is TRBV4-2 and J is TRBJ2-7; D tentatively fits TRBD1 or TRBD2 (5 bases each). The CDR3 contains 15 residues. The germline gives CDR1 LGHNA, CDR2 YNFKEQ. The V gene lost 4 bases and the J gene lost 5 bases, with 18 bases spanning the gap. The CDR3 bases are TGTGCCAGCAGCCGTCGGGACGGGGAAGGAGACGAGCAGTACTTC. Its translation is CASSRRDGEGDEQYF.

The gene calls are TRBV4-3 and TRBJ1-1; D remains unclear. The V end was cut by 0 bases, the J end by 6 bases, with 8 bases between. The CDR3 has 13 residues. Germline V gene sequence: CDR1 LGHNA, CDR2 YSLEER. CDR3 coding DNA: TGCGCCAGCAGCCAAGAACGGAATTCTGAAGCTTTCTTT. Translating gives CASSQERNSEAFF.

The chain is built from TRBV7-2 and TRBJ1-5; 7 bases align to TRBD1. This CDR3 contains 15 residues. The germline V gene encodes CDR1 SGHTA and CDR2 FQGNSA. V gave up 4 bases and J gave up 3 bases; unmatched junction bases: 6. CDR3 bases: TGTGCCAGCAGCTCTCGACAGGGTTACAATCAGCCCCAGCATTTT. This codes for CASSSRQGYNQPQHF. Variable domain in full (rest from reference TRBV7-2 and TRBJ1-5): GAGVSQSPSNKVTEKGKDVELRCDPISGHTALYWYRQSLGQGLEFLIYFQGNSAPDKSGLPSDRFSAERTGGSVSTLTIQRTQQEDSAVYLCASSSRQGYNQPQHFGDGTRLSIL.

The chain has TRBV19 and TRBJ2-3; 10 bases line up with TRBD2. Trimming removed 2 bases from V and 1 base from J; junction bases left unmatched: 6. Germline V lookup: CDR1 LNHDA, CDR2 SQIVND (reference sequence). The CDR3 has 17 residues. DNA of the CDR3: TGTGCCAGTAGTATAAGAATCAGCGGGGGGGGCACAGATACGCAGTATTTT. It is translated as CASSIRISGGGTDTQYF.

The chain employs TRBV19 and TRBJ2-6; TRBD1 or TRBD2 may be the D gene (5 bases each). Germline CDR1 LNHDA, CDR2 SQIVND (reference sequence). Trimming took off 10 bases at V and 0 bases at J, with 13 bases between the two ends. The CDR3 spans 15 residues. CDR3 nucleotides: TGTGCCACGGGGCCCACAAACTCTGGGGCCAACGTCCTGACTTTC. Amino acid sequence: CATGPTNSGANVLTF.

The chain employs TRBV18 and TRBJ1-2, with TRBD1 matching 7 bases. The CDR3 has 15 residues. Germline CDR1 and CDR2: KGHSH and LQKENI. V dropped 5 bases and J dropped 2; count of bases not matched to a gene: 8. The CDR3 DNA sequence: TGTGCCAGCTCATCCTGGACAGGCCCGAACTATGGCTACACCTTC. Translation gives CASSSWTGPNYGYTF.